This T cell receptor beta chain was identified during a study of T cells in Graves' hyperthyroidism and ophthalmopathy. Study conclusions and caveats: Stable hyperthyroidism was told apart from ophthalmopathy by a model built on 13 V-J features.

Concerning this clonotype itself: Its specificity is not known.

Aged 18 to 65, the patients had hyperthyroidism that was newly diagnosed and had lasted under 2 months. The CDR3 loop spans 15 amino acids. CDR1 and CDR2 (germline): SGHDN, FVKESK. Trimming removed 2 bases at V and 0 bases at J, with 9 bases between. RNA transcripts yielded amplified TCR beta CDR3 regions. Initially, a first-round RT-PCR of the TCR CDR3 employed the HTBI primer set. MiXCR was run by TCRdb on the multiplex PCR reads, yielding one entry per CDR3 protein. This table holds a few hundred thousand distinct CDR3 sequences, approximately 14% found once. The sequenced material came from blood. The clonotype was recovered from a woman aged 25 to 45 with Graves' hyperthyroidism. The chain joins TRBV14 to TRBJ2-3, with D possibly TRBD1 on 5 matching bases. As DNA, the CDR3 is TGTGCCAGCAGCCAACAGGGCATGAGCACAGATACGCAGTATTTT. This encodes CASSQQGMSTDTQYF.